This entry lists 26 T cell receptor beta chains sequenced from one sample in a study of response to subunit inactivated influenza vaccine. TCRdb analysed the RT-PCR reads with MiXCR anew, one entry per CDR3 protein. The table records roughly 520,000 distinct CDR3 sequences, roughly 25% of them present only once. The starting material was CD4+ T cells sorted from PBMCs, obtained less than 6 days after vaccination. The receptors were gathered from a man aged 50 or older who received an inactivated influenza vaccine.

This clonotype was seen only a few times. The chain has TRBV5-1 and TRBJ1-4; maybe TRBD1 (6 bases). CDR1 is SGHRS, CDR2 YFSETQ, per germline. The CDR3 has 13 residues. V was cut by 0 bases and J by 6 bases, with 6 bases left in between. DNA for the CDR3: TGCGCCAGCAGCTTGGGACAGGATGAAAAACTGTTTTTT. Its translation is CASSLGQDEKLFF.

The rearrangement links TRBV5-6 to TRBJ2-2; TRBD1 might be the D (5 bases). Germline V CDR1 and CDR2: SGHDT, YYEEEE. The length of the CDR3 is 16 residues. Deletions cut 2 bases from V and 0 bases from J, with 11 bases between. The CDR3 coding sequence is TGTGCCAGCAGCTTAAGCCCAGGGACGAACACCGGGGAGCTGTTTTTT. Protein: CASSLSPGTNTGELFF.

The V call is TRBV20-1, the J call TRBJ2-3; D gene ambiguous. V was clipped by 0 bases and J by 4 bases, with 8 bases between them. The CDR3 has 13 residues. Germline V CDR1 and CDR2: DFQATT, SNEGSKA (reference sequence). The CDR3 loop reads CSARDVGADTQYF. As DNA, the CDR3 is TGCAGTGCTAGAGATGTGGGTGCAGATACGCAGTATTTT.

This clonotype was seen only a few times. The chain is built from TRBV5-1 and TRBJ2-1; TRBD1 agrees at 8 bases. Germline lookup yields CDR1 SGHRS and CDR2 YFSETQ. J lost 0 bases, V lost 7 bases, and 15 bases had no gene match. The CDR3 runs 18 residues. CDR3 residues: CASGSLRGRLNSYNEQFF. CDR3 DNA: TGCGCCAGCGGTAGTCTCAGGGGGCGTTTGAACTCCTACAATGAGCAGTTCTTC.

The rearrangement uses TRBV5-1 and TRBJ2-5; tentatively, D is TRBD1 or TRBD2 (5 bases each). The CDR3 is 14 amino acids. Germline V lookup: CDR1 SGHRS, CDR2 YFSETQ. V was cut by 4 bases and J by 3 bases, with 13 bases left in between. Written as DNA, the CDR3 is TGCGCCAGCAGCCAGGAAAGGGGAGAAGAGACCCAGTACTTC. Translation gives CASSQERGEETQYF.

The chain carries TRBV4-1 and TRBJ2-3; 7 positions match TRBD2. The germline CDR1 and CDR2 sequences are MGHRA and YSYEKL. The length of the CDR3 is 17 residues. The V gene end was trimmed by 2 bases and the J gene end by 0 bases; junction bases not matched to a gene: 8. The CDR3 DNA follows: TGCGCCAGCAGCCAACTAAGACTAGCAGAAAGCACAGATACGCAGTATTTT. It yields the protein CASSQLRLAESTDTQYF.

The chain has TRBV24-1 and TRBJ2-3; D not certain. The CDR3 length is 16 residues. CDR1 is KGHDR and CDR2 is SFDVKD in the germline V gene. Between the trimmed V and J ends, which lost 4 bases and 5 bases, there was a span of 18 bases. CDR3 protein: CATSEVGPLTRDTQYF. The CDR3 region has the DNA TGTGCCACCAGTGAGGTTGGGCCCCTAACCAGAGATACGCAGTATTTT.

This clonotype appeared a few times. The J gene is TRBJ2-1, the V gene TRBV9; 10 bases are a match to TRBD1. After removal of 3 bases from V and 8 bases from J, the junction contained 2 bases not matched to a gene. In germline, CDR1 is SGDLS, CDR2 YYNGEE. The CDR3 has 13 amino acids. This CDR3 is CASSGQGADEQFF. The DNA for the CDR3 is TGTGCCAGCAGCGGACAGGGGGCCGATGAGCAGTTCTTC.

This chain connects TRBV30 to TRBJ1-4; D call uncertain. Germline V gene lookup returns CDR1 GTSNPN and CDR2 SVGIG (reference sequence). CDR3 length equals 15 residues. With 0 bases removed from V and 2 bases from J, the gap between germline ends came to 10 bases. In DNA form, the CDR3 reads TGTGCCTGGAGTGTGCGGACGGTGACTAATGAAAAACTGTTTTTT. Protein sequence: CAWSVRTVTNEKLFF.

The CDR3 protein is CASSTTMGYTQYF. The DNA for the CDR3 is TGTGCCAGCAGCACAACGATGGGGTATACGCAGTATTTT. The chain uses TRBV7-2 and TRBJ2-3, with unresolved D. With 5 bases removed from V and 7 bases from J, the gap between germline ends came to 13 bases. The CDR3 runs 13 residues. Germline V gene data show CDR1 as SGHTA and CDR2 as FQGNSA.

The rearrangement links TRBV7-2 to TRBJ1-2; D remains unclear. Germline V CDR1 and CDR2: SGHTA, FQGNSA. The V end lost 5 bases, the J end lost 7 bases, and 14 bases lay between the germline ends. This CDR3 has 13 amino acids. The CDR3 sequence is CASSVVLRSGYTF. In DNA, the CDR3 is TGTGCCAGCAGCGTGGTCCTGAGAAGTGGCTACACCTTC. The full variable domain, its missing parts supplied by reference TRBV7-2 and TRBJ1-2, is GAGVSQSPSNKVTEKGKDVELRCDPISGHTALYWYRQSLGQGLEFLIYFQGNSAPDKSGLPSDRFSAERTGGSVSTLTIQRTQQEDSAVYLCASSVVLRSGYTFGSGTRLTVV.

This chain connects TRBV5-6 to TRBJ2-1; D may be TRBD1 (5 bases). The CDR3 covers 15 residues. Trimming removed 2 bases from V and 3 bases from J, with 12 bases in between. The V gene's germline CDR1 is SGHDT and CDR2 YYEEEE. In nucleotides, the CDR3 is TGTGCCAGCAGCTTCAGGGCAGGGAACTACAATGAGCAGTTCTTC. This codes for CASSFRAGNYNEQFF.

The gene calls are TRBV20-1 and TRBJ2-3, with 11 bases matching TRBD2. This CDR3 contains 15 residues. V lost 6 bases to trimming and J lost 5 bases; unmatched junction nucleotides: 10. Germline CDR1 and CDR2: DFQATT and SNEGSKA (reference sequence). The CDR3 DNA reads as TGCAGTGCGAACCTACTAGCGGGAGTGCAAGATACGCAGTATTTT. Its protein is CSANLLAGVQDTQYF.

The chain joins TRBV20-1 to TRBJ2-7, with 10 bases fitting TRBD1. V shed 3 bases and J 5 bases; nucleotides not matched to a gene: 4. This CDR3 has 13 residues. CDR1 is DFQATT, CDR2 SNEGSKA, per germline (reference sequence). In DNA form, the CDR3 reads TGCAGTGCTAGTTCGGGACAGGGGAACGAGCAGTACTTC. Translation gives CSASSGQGNEQYF.

Remarks on this clonotype: At one end the junction does not follow the germline gene, possibly because of a read error. The J gene is TRBJ2-2, the V gene TRBV12-3 or TRBV12-4; 10 positions agree with TRBD2. This CDR3 comprises 15 residues. Written as DNA, the CDR3 is TGTGCCAGCAGTATAGCGGGAGGCGGAGCCGGGGAGCTGTTTTTT. It specifies CASSIAGGGAGELFF.

The chain carries TRBV12-3 or TRBV12-4 and TRBJ2-6; 7 nucleotides line up with TRBD1. V trimming: 6 bases; J trimming: 0 bases; junction bases outside the gene matches: 8. This CDR3 has 17 amino acids. CDR3 loop: CASRNRGYSSGANVLTF. The DNA for the CDR3 is TGTGCCAGCAGAAACAGGGGATATAGCTCTGGGGCCAACGTCCTGACTTTC.

The chain has TRBV5-1 and TRBJ2-7, with 12 bases aligning to TRBD1. Germline assignment: CDR1 SGHRS and CDR2 YFSETQ. V dropped 4 bases and J dropped 6; count of bases not matched to a gene: 11. The CDR3 runs 16 residues. The CDR3 sequence is CASSKNPGTGGLEQYF. For the CDR3, the DNA is TGCGCCAGCAGCAAAAATCCCGGGACAGGGGGCCTCGAGCAGTACTTC.

The table lists this clonotype with a few counts. V usage is TRBV7-3 and J usage is TRBJ2-3, with TRBD2 as a possible D gene (5 bases). This CDR3 has 17 residues. Germline CDR1 is SGHTA and CDR2 is FQGTGA. The V end was cut by 0 bases, the J end by 3 bases, with 16 bases between. The CDR3 sequence is CASSLTPRGGRTDTQYF. CDR3 bases: TGTGCCAGCAGCTTAACTCCCCGGGGTGGGAGAACAGATACGCAGTATTTT.

The chain has TRBV7-6 and TRBJ2-1, with D unclear. CDR3 length: 15 residues. Germline assignment: CDR1 SGHVS and CDR2 FNYEAQ. Trimming shortened V by 2 bases and J by 6 bases, and 14 bases separated the two germline ends. The DNA of the CDR3 is TGTGCCAGCAGCTTAAATTGGGGTAAAGGCAATGAGCAGTTCTTC. Translation: CASSLNWGKGNEQFF.

This clonotype was observed a handful of times. The chain couples TRBV7-9 to TRBJ2-2, with 7 bases that match TRBD1. Germline V CDR1 and CDR2: SEHNR, FQNEAQ (reference sequence). There are 15 residues in the CDR3. V lost 5 bases and J lost 1; bases outside the gene matches: 4. CDR3 coding DNA: TGTGCCAGCAGCCGGGACAGCTGGAACACCGGGGAGCTGTTTTTT. It specifies CASSRDSWNTGELFF.

This clonotype was observed a few times. This rearrangement joins TRBV4-2 to TRBJ1-2, with 7 positions matching TRBD1. With V trimmed by 4 bases and J by 2 bases, 7 bases remained unmatched. This CDR3 region has 15 residues. Germline CDR1 LGHNA, CDR2 YNFKEQ. CDR3 nucleotide sequence: TGTGCCAGCAGCCCCTCCAAAGGGGGCAACTATGGCTACACCTTC. Its translation: CASSPSKGGNYGYTF.

CDR3 nucleotide sequence: TGTGCCAGCAGTCTCAGGGACAGGTGGCAGTACTTC. This gives the protein CASSLRDRWQYF. The rearrangement joins TRBV6-2 or TRBV6-3 to TRBJ2-7; 8 bases line up with TRBD1. Losses at the gene ends were 5 bases for V and 9 bases for J; bases not matched to a gene: 6. The CDR3 spans 12 residues. Germline CDR1 MNHEY, CDR2 SVGEGT.

This rearrangement joins TRBV7-8 to TRBJ2-7; TRBD1 agrees at 8 bases. Unmatched junction bases numbered 11, after V lost 5 bases and J lost 2 bases. CDR1 SGHVS and CDR2 FQNEAQ come from the germline V gene. The CDR3 covers 16 residues. The CDR3 nucleotides are TGTGCCAGCAGCCTGGGGACAGGAGGGACCACCTACGAGCAGTACTTC. This sequence encodes CASSLGTGGTTYEQYF. The full variable domain, completed using reference TRBV7-8 and TRBJ2-7, is GAGVSQSPRYKVAKRGQDVALRCDPISGHVSLFWYQQALGQGPEFLTYFQNEAQLDKSGLPSDRFFAERPEGSVSTLKIQRTQQEDSAVYLCASSLGTGGTTYEQYFGPGTRLTVT.

This chain links TRBV7-6 with TRBJ1-4; D not certain. The CDR3 extends over 14 amino acids. V lost 1 base and J 5 bases, leaving 8 bases between the germline ends. The germline V gene has CDR1 SGHVS and CDR2 FNYEAQ. CDR3 sequence: CASSLDTQNEKLFF. CDR3 coding DNA: TGTGCCAGCAGCTTAGACACGCAAAATGAAAAACTGTTTTTT.

V usage is TRBV5-5 and J usage is TRBJ2-1, with TRBD1 identical over 10 bases. The length of the CDR3 is 15 residues. Germline trimming cut 2 bases from V and 9 bases from J; bases unmatched to any gene: 8. CDR1 is SGHKS, CDR2 YYEKEE, per germline (reference sequence). As DNA, the CDR3 is TGTGCCAGCAGCTTTCCCGGGACAGGGGTTGGTGAGCAGTTCTTC. The encoded protein is CASSFPGTGVGEQFF.

A few counts support this clonotype. This chain uses TRBV12-3 or TRBV12-4 with TRBJ2-6, with a weak D call TRBD1 (6 bases). The V end lost 8 bases, the J end lost 3 bases, and 14 bases lay between the germline ends. The CDR3 sequence is 15 residues long. The CDR3 sequence is CASYGWGLGANVLTF. CDR3 DNA: TGTGCCAGCTATGGATGGGGGCTTGGGGCCAACGTCCTGACTTTC.